Listed below are T cell receptor beta chains from one sample, sequenced in a study of blood T cells in healthy people across ages. TCRdb reprocessed the 5' RACE reads via MiXCR and lists one record per CDR3 protein. The profile shows 1,300,000 or so distinct CDR3 sequences, 45% to 70% of them singletons. The material sequenced was blood. All receptors come from a man aged 18 to 30 in good health. Each CDR3 is given without its conserved first and last residue. Fields, in order: V gene, clone size, CDR3 protein. Only some rows state a clone size, as once, few, many or a class for expanded clones.

>TRBV6-5|NA
ASSYSGILTEAF
>TRBV29-1|NA
SVVAGGSDEQY
>TRBV7-2|NA
ASSLAATNSGANVLT
>TRBV20-1|many
SASIHLPGHNYGYT
>TRBV9|few
ASSVAGQTPSYEQY
>TRBV29-1|NA
SGARGYEQY
>TRBV12-3/TRBV12-4|NA
ASSTGRIKNIQY
>TRBV11-2|NA
ANSLVPIDTNYGYT
>TRBV7-2|NA
ASSLGGQPY
>TRBV27|NA
ASSGGTTGGTGANVLT
>TRBV7-2|NA
ASSSLRGLYEQY
>TRBV4-1|NA
ASSQTHEQGSYEQY
>TRBV27|NA
ASRWQGANNERF
>TRBV14|NA
ASSGFDKNIQY
>TRBV6-6|NA
ASKELAGDHYEQY
>TRBV20-1|few
SAREDRASTDTQY
>TRBV6-5|NA
ASRTHSGANVLT
>TRBV11-2|once
ASSPMTGEFEQY
>TRBV13|NA
ASSLNQGETQY
>TRBV10-3|few
ATNQGAVSYEQY
>TRBV5-6|NA
ASSPYGLSNSPLH
>TRBV3-1|NA
ASSQDYYSYEQY
>TRBV12-3/TRBV12-4|NA
ASSRDSSLGQPQH
>TRBV7-8|few
ASSPTRSGLGAKNIQY
>TRBV11-3|NA
ASDGLAGEQY
>TRBV4-1|NA
ASSLQLQGRNQPQH
>TRBV20-1|NA
SAPGPPVSEQF
>TRBV6-2/TRBV6-3|NA
AGSLTSNNEQF
>TRBV12-3/TRBV12-4|NA
ASSPDRGFGETQY
>TRBV12-3/TRBV12-4|NA
ASSLRLVSSYNEQF
>TRBV29-1|NA
SAGLADTDTQY
>TRBV18|once
ASSPTEGHYNEQF
>TRBV6-5|NA
ASSYSRANSYEQY
>TRBV4-1|NA
ASSQQATGNYGYT
>TRBV2|NA
ASGQVAGYT
>TRBV5-1|NA
ASSWDSRHNEQF
>TRBV28|NA
ASSPYGRLQY
>TRBV27|NA
ASSFLGTGDGYT
>TRBV4-3|NA
ASSQDLSQVNSYDEQF
>TRBV27|once
ASSLSGWGAEETQY
>TRBV9|NA
ASSTLQGPTDTQY
>TRBV12-3/TRBV12-4|few
ASSLGHIQY
>TRBV4-1|NA
ASSQAGGRRGYT
>TRBV28|few
ASSSHRVPNDYEQY
>TRBV2|NA
ASRTTVLYGYT
>TRBV20-1|NA
SAMLAGSSEQY
>TRBV12-3/TRBV12-4|many
ASSLAGYGYT
>TRBV27|NA
ASRERPTTTYEQY
>TRBV20-1|NA
SARADNQPQH
>TRBV20-1|NA
SARDQWAVNQPQH
>TRBV6-6|once
ASSYSSALRGQPQH
>TRBV6-5|NA
ASSYAGSYGYT
>TRBV11-2|NA
ASSLAGQTADTQY